The sequence of this TCR beta chain was determined in a study of T-cell reconstitution after alpha-beta-depleted transplantation in children. This CDR3 is 11 amino acids long. The V end was cut by 7 bases, the J end by 8 bases, with 11 bases between. Germline values: CDR1 MNHEY, CDR2 SVGAGI. This clonotype was counted at least ten times. Molecular barcoding with unique molecular identifiers was used for the TCRbeta library. Each CDR3 protein is one row after TCRdb ran MiXCR on the PCR reads. The sample has around 600,000 distinct CDR3 sequences, around 17% seen once. The input for sequencing was PBMCs from the stem cell graft donor, taken from the stem cell graft. This clonotype originated in a human donor who donated a stem cell graft to a child with acute myeloid leukemia. V usage is TRBV6-5 and J usage is TRBJ1-1; no clear D gene. The CDR3 sequence is CASNSAVEAFF. CDR3 nucleotides: TGTGCCAGCAACTCAGCGGTAGAAGCTTTCTTT.